The rows below give T cell receptor beta chains drawn from one sample of a study of T cells after yellow fever vaccination. TCRdb reanalysed the 5' RACE reads using MiXCR and keeps one entry per CDR3 protein. Of tens of thousands of distinct CDR3 sequences detected, approximately 6.1% appear once; the ten largest clones hold about 39%. This specimen was CD8+ T cells sorted from PBMCs, taken more than 40 days after the first yellow fever vaccination. All receptors derive from a man aged 18 to 29 who received the YFV17D yellow fever vaccine. The CDR3 runs from the conserved cysteine through the conserved F or W. Each record gives: J gene, D gene, V gene, clone size, CDR3 protein, CDR3 DNA. D genes are given only for firm matches. Size values are once, few and many counts, or a class for expanded clones, and some rows have none.

J: TRBJ2-4
D: .
V: TRBV27
size: many
CDR3: CASSFKGPKNIQYF
DNA: TGTGCCAGCAGTTTTAAGGGCCCCAAAAACATTCAGTACTTC

J: TRBJ2-3
D: TRBD2
V: TRBV7-9
size: few
CDR3: CASSPPLAGGDTDTQYF
DNA: TGTGCCAGCAGCCCCCCCCTAGCGGGGGGGGACACAGATACGCAGTATTTT

J: TRBJ2-7
D: TRBD1
V: TRBV20-1
size: .
CDR3: CSAREFPGGAGYEQYF
DNA: TGCAGTGCTAGAGAATTTCCAGGGGGCGCGGGCTACGAGCAGTACTTC

J: TRBJ1-1
D: .
V: TRBV7-9
size: few
CDR3: CASRLGAGTEAFF
DNA: TGTGCCAGCAGGCTGGGCGCGGGGACTGAAGCTTTCTTT

J: TRBJ2-5
D: .
V: TRBV12-3/TRBV12-4
size: many
CDR3: CASSTTGETQYF
DNA: TGTGCCAGCAGTACAACAGGGGAGACCCAGTACTTC

J: TRBJ2-3
D: TRBD2
V: TRBV7-2
size: few
CDR3: CATKRLAGDKDTQYF
DNA: TGTGCCACTAAAAGACTAGCGGGGGACAAGGATACGCAGTATTTT

J: TRBJ1-3
D: .
V: TRBV7-2
size: few
CDR3: CATRQIAGNTIYF
DNA: TGTGCCACCCGACAAATCGCAGGAAACACCATATATTTT

J: TRBJ1-2
D: .
V: TRBV7-9
size: few
CDR3: CASSPPTVPYGYTF
DNA: TGTGCCAGCAGCCCCCCGACAGTACCCTATGGCTACACCTTC

J: TRBJ2-1
D: .
V: TRBV10-1
size: few
CDR3: CARGSRSPEQFF
DNA: TGCGCCAGGGGAAGTAGAAGTCCGGAGCAGTTCTTC

J: TRBJ2-3
D: TRBD1
V: TRBV7-6
size: .
CDR3: CASSFTGGTDTQYF
DNA: TGTGCCAGCAGCTTCACAGGGGGCACAGATACGCAGTATTTT

J: TRBJ2-5
D: .
V: TRBV7-8
size: few
CDR3: CASRPDPAKTQYF
DNA: TGTGCCAGCAGGCCGGACCCGGCGAAGACCCAGTACTTC

J: TRBJ1-6
D: .
V: TRBV27
size: many
CDR3: CASRITGSNSPLHF
DNA: TGTGCCAGCAGAATCACAGGGTCGAATTCACCCCTCCACTTT

J: TRBJ1-1
D: TRBD1
V: TRBV20-1
size: many
CDR3: CSTSTGENTEAFF
DNA: TGCAGTACTTCGACAGGGGAGAACACTGAAGCTTTCTTT

J: TRBJ1-3
D: TRBD1
V: TRBV12-3/TRBV12-4
size: few
CDR3: CASSDPGQGGAGNTIYF
DNA: TGTGCCAGCAGTGACCCGGGACAGGGGGGCGCTGGAAACACCATATATTTT

J: TRBJ2-7
D: .
V: TRBV12-3/TRBV12-4
size: .
CDR3: CASSRTLGHEQYF
DNA: TGTGCCAGCAGTCGGACCCTGGGCCACGAGCAGTACTTC

J: TRBJ2-2
D: .
V: TRBV24-1
size: many
CDR3: CAASQVNTGELFF
DNA: TGTGCCGCTTCACAGGTTAACACCGGGGAGCTGTTTTTT

J: TRBJ1-2
D: .
V: TRBV20-1
size: .
CDR3: CSALTVTPSGNYGYTF
DNA: TGCAGTGCTCTCACGGTTACCCCCTCCGGAAACTATGGCTACACCTTC

J: TRBJ2-7
D: .
V: TRBV7-9
size: many
CDR3: CASSPFHAYEQYF
DNA: TGTGCCAGCAGCCCCTTCCATGCCTACGAGCAGTACTTC

J: TRBJ2-3
D: TRBD2
V: TRBV12-3/TRBV12-4
size: many
CDR3: CASSLGTSVFTDTQYF
DNA: TGTGCCAGCAGTCTCGGGACTAGCGTTTTCACAGATACGCAGTATTTT

J: TRBJ2-3
D: .
V: TRBV7-8
size: many
CDR3: CASSFQRGDTQYF
DNA: TGTGCCAGCAGCTTTCAGCGAGGAGATACGCAGTATTTT

J: TRBJ2-4
D: .
V: TRBV11-2
size: .
CDR3: CASSFRDMEVLAKNIQYF
DNA: TGTGCCAGCAGCTTTAGGGACATGGAAGTACTAGCCAAAAACATTCAGTACTTC

J: TRBJ2-7
D: .
V: TRBV25-1
size: few
CDR3: CASEGVSYEQYF
DNA: TGTGCCAGTGAAGGGGTGTCCTACGAGCAGTACTTC

J: TRBJ1-2
D: .
V: TRBV2
size: many
CDR3: CASIKQDYGYTF
DNA: TGTGCCAGTATAAAACAGGACTATGGCTACACCTTC

J: TRBJ2-5
D: .
V: TRBV5-6
size: .
CDR3: CASTEGGFVKTQYF
DNA: TGTGCCAGCACGGAAGGCGGGTTTGTGAAGACCCAGTACTTC

J: TRBJ1-1
D: .
V: TRBV27
size: .
CDR3: CASSLSIPAVRNTEAFF
DNA: TGTGCCAGCAGTTTATCGATCCCAGCGGTCCGGAACACTGAAGCTTTCTTT

J: TRBJ1-2
D: TRBD1
V: TRBV20-1
size: few
CDR3: CSARVPGQGPYGYTF
DNA: TGCAGTGCTAGAGTACCGGGACAGGGACCCTATGGCTACACCTTC

J: TRBJ2-7
D: .
V: TRBV20-1
size: many
CDR3: CSASKGSSYEQYF
DNA: TGCAGTGCTAGTAAGGGGAGCTCCTACGAGCAGTACTTC

J: TRBJ2-3
D: .
V: TRBV4-2
size: many
CDR3: CASSQERAMGADTQYF
DNA: TGTGCCAGCAGCCAAGAGCGGGCCATGGGGGCCGATACGCAGTATTTT

J: TRBJ1-1
D: .
V: TRBV7-9
size: .
CDR3: CASSLMAEAFF
DNA: TGTGCCAGCAGCCTGATGGCCGAAGCTTTCTTT

J: TRBJ2-5
D: TRBD2
V: TRBV29-1
size: many
CDR3: CSVHRPGLAGEQETQYF
DNA: TGCAGCGTTCATAGACCGGGACTAGCGGGGGAACAAGAGACCCAGTACTTC

J: TRBJ2-5
D: .
V: TRBV7-2
size: many
CDR3: CASSLWAYETQYF
DNA: TGTGCCAGCAGCTTATGGGCCTATGAGACCCAGTACTTC

J: TRBJ1-5
D: .
V: TRBV6-5
size: many
CDR3: CASSYSVISNQPQHF
DNA: TGTGCCAGCAGTTACTCCGTGATTAGCAATCAGCCCCAGCATTTT

J: TRBJ2-4
D: .
V: TRBV28
size: many
CDR3: CASRTTGTRIAKNIQYF
DNA: TGTGCCAGCAGGACGACAGGAACGAGAATAGCCAAAAACATTCAGTACTTC

J: TRBJ1-1
D: .
V: TRBV12-3/TRBV12-4
size: few
CDR3: CASSMTGFNTEAFF
DNA: TGTGCCAGCAGCATGACAGGATTTAACACTGAAGCTTTCTTT

J: TRBJ1-2
D: .
V: TRBV7-9
size: few
CDR3: CASSQVFSGDAYGYTF
DNA: TGTGCCAGCAGCCAAGTTTTTAGTGGTGACGCCTATGGCTACACCTTC

J: TRBJ2-3
D: .
V: TRBV6-1
size: many
CDR3: CASQGGPDTQYF
DNA: TGTGCCAGCCAGGGGGGGCCAGATACGCAGTATTTT

J: TRBJ1-5
D: .
V: TRBV7-9
size: few
CDR3: CASSPPGAPSGPQHF
DNA: TGTGCCAGCAGCCCCCCAGGGGCTCCTAGTGGGCCCCAGCATTTT

J: TRBJ1-4
D: .
V: TRBV11-2
size: many
CDR3: CASSFTGDEKLFF
DNA: TGTGCCAGCAGCTTCACAGGAGATGAAAAACTGTTTTTT

J: TRBJ1-6
D: .
V: TRBV28
size: many
CDR3: CASSFFVGMYPAIRNSPLHF
DNA: TGTGCCAGCAGTTTTTTCGTGGGTATGTACCCCGCAATCAGGAATTCACCCCTCCACTTT

J: TRBJ2-3
D: .
V: TRBV6-4
size: many
CDR3: CASSDTGTATDTQYF
DNA: TGTGCCAGCAGTGATACGGGGACGGCCACAGATACGCAGTATTTT

J: TRBJ2-3
D: .
V: TRBV12-3/TRBV12-4
size: .
CDR3: CAITEIGGFTDTQYF
DNA: TGTGCCATTACTGAAATTGGGGGGTTCACAGATACGCAGTATTTT

J: TRBJ2-7
D: TRBD1
V: TRBV12-5
size: many
CDR3: CASGPGTGVVEQYF
DNA: TGTGCTAGTGGTCCCGGGACAGGGGTAGTCGAGCAGTACTTC

J: TRBJ2-7
D: TRBD1
V: TRBV6-2/TRBV6-3
size: many
CDR3: CASSQDTGVRLYEQYF
DNA: TGTGCCAGCAGTCAAGATACAGGGGTTCGCCTATACGAGCAGTACTTC

J: TRBJ1-1
D: .
V: TRBV4-3
size: many
CDR3: CASSQRGAEAFF
DNA: TGCGCCAGCAGCCAACGTGGGGCTGAAGCTTTCTTT

J: TRBJ2-7
D: TRBD1
V: TRBV7-9
size: many
CDR3: CASSLPTGSPYEQYF
DNA: TGTGCCAGCAGCCTCCCGACAGGGAGTCCCTACGAGCAGTACTTC

J: TRBJ1-1
D: TRBD1
V: TRBV7-8
size: few
CDR3: CASSFPGTGGINTEAFF
DNA: TGTGCCAGCAGCTTTCCCGGGACAGGGGGTATTAACACTGAAGCTTTCTTT

J: TRBJ2-1
D: TRBD1
V: TRBV6-2/TRBV6-3
size: many
CDR3: CASSSWTGGNEQFF
DNA: TGTGCCAGCAGTTCCTGGACAGGGGGCAATGAGCAGTTCTTC

J: TRBJ2-3
D: TRBD2
V: TRBV20-1
size: many
CDR3: CSATSGLAGGLRGDTQYF
DNA: TGCAGTGCGACCTCCGGACTAGCGGGGGGCCTGCGGGGAGATACGCAGTATTTT

J: TRBJ2-1
D: .
V: TRBV24-1
size: many
CDR3: CATSDLADNEQFF
DNA: TGTGCCACCAGTGATTTGGCTGACAATGAGCAGTTCTTC

J: TRBJ2-6
D: .
V: TRBV7-9
size: .
CDR3: CASSLPGANVLTF
DNA: TGTGCCAGCAGCTTACCTGGGGCCAACGTCCTGACTTTC

J: TRBJ2-5
D: .
V: TRBV7-2
size: .
CDR3: CASSEWTVLGEETQYF
DNA: TGTGCCAGCAGCGAATGGACAGTCCTAGGGGAAGAGACCCAGTACTTC

J: TRBJ1-1
D: .
V: TRBV12-3/TRBV12-4
size: .
CDR3: CASSFGRLTEAFF
DNA: TGTGCCAGCAGTTTTGGCAGACTCACTGAAGCTTTCTTT

J: TRBJ2-3
D: .
V: TRBV7-9
size: few
CDR3: CASSSYNNQDTQYF
DNA: TGTGCCAGCAGCTCGTATAACAACCAGGATACGCAGTATTTT

J: TRBJ2-2
D: .
V: TRBV7-3
size: few
CDR3: CASRNVGGELFF
DNA: TGTGCCAGCAGAAACGTAGGGGGGGAGCTGTTTTTT